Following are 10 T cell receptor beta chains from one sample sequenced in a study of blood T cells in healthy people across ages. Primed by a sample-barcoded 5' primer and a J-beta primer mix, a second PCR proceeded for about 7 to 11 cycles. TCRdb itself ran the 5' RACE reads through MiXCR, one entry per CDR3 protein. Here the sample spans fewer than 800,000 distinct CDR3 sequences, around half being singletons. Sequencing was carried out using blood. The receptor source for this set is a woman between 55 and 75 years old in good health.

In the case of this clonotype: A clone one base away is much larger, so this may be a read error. CDR3 loop: CSASGGVGGLYNEQFF. DNA for the CDR3: TGCAGTGCTAGTGGAGGGGTGGGAGGACTCTACAATGAGCAGTTCTTC. This sequence joins TRBV20-1 and TRBJ2-1, with D tentatively TRBD2 (6 bases). This CDR3 comprises 16 residues. Germline V lookup: CDR1 DFQATT, CDR2 SNEGSKA (reference sequence). V was cut by 3 bases and J by 3 bases, with 18 bases left in between.

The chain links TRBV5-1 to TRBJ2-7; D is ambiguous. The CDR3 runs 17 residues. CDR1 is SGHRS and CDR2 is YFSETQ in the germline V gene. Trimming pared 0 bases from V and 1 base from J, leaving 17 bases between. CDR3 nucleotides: TGCGCCAGCAGCTTGGTTGGGTCCCGGCTGTCGTCCTACGAGCAGTACTTC. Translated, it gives CASSLVGSRLSSYEQYF. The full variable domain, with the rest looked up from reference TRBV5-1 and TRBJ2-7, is KAGVTQTPRYLIKTRGQQVTLSCSPISGHRSVSWYQQTPGQGLQFLFEYFSETQRNKGNFPGRFSGRQFSNSRSEMNVSTLELGDSALYLCASSLVGSRLSSYEQYFGPGTRLTVT.

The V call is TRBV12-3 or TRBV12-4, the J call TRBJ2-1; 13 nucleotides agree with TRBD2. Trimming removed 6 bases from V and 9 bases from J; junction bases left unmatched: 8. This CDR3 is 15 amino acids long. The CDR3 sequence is CASSATSGRAGEQFF. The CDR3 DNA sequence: TGTGCCAGCAGCGCAACTAGCGGGAGGGCCGGTGAGCAGTTCTTC.

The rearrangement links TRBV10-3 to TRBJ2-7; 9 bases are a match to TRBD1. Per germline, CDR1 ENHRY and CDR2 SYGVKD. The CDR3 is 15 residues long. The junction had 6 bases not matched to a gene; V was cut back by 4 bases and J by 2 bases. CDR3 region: CAISGVYRGPYEQYF. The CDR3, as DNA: TGTGCCATCAGTGGGGTGTACAGGGGGCCCTACGAGCAGTACTTC.

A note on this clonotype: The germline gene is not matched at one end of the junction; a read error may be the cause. CDR3 coding DNA: TGTGCCAGCTCACCATCGACGGGATCCTTCGAGCAGTACTTC. Translation gives CASSPSTGSFEQYF. This chain links TRBV18 with TRBJ2-5; D might be TRBD2 (5 bases). The last part of the DNA fits TRBJ2-7 better; the J call may be wrong. The CDR3 is 14 amino acids. Germline CDR1 reads KGHSH; CDR2 reads LQKENI.

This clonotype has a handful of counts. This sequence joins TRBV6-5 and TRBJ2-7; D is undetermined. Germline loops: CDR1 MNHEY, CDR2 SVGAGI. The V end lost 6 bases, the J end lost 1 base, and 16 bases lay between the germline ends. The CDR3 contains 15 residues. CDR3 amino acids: CASRKTGLESYEQYF. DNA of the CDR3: TGTGCCAGCAGGAAGACGGGCCTGGAGTCCTACGAGCAGTACTTC.

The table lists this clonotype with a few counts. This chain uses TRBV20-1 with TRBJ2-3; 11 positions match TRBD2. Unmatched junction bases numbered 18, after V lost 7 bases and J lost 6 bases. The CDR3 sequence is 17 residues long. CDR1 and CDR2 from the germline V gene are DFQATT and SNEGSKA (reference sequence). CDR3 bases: TGCAGTGTATATTTAAGGAGACTAGCGGGGAGTAGGGATACGCAGTATTTT. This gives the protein CSVYLRRLAGSRDTQYF.

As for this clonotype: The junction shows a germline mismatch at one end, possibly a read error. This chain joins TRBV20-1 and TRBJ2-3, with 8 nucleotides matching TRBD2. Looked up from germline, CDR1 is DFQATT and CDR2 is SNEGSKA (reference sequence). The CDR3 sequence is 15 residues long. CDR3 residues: CSARPIAGNTDAQYF. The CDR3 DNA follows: TGCAGTGCTAGACCAATAGCGGGGAACACAGATGCGCAGTATTTT.

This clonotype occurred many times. The CDR3 DNA is TGCAGTGCTAGGTTAGCGGGAGGGACTTACGAGCAGTACTTC. Encoded protein: CSARLAGGTYEQYF. The chain carries TRBV20-1 and TRBJ2-7; 11 bases match TRBD2. Unmatched junction bases numbered 5, after V lost 3 bases and J lost 4 bases. Germline V gene data show CDR1 as DFQATT and CDR2 as SNEGSKA (reference sequence). The CDR3 is 14 amino acids.

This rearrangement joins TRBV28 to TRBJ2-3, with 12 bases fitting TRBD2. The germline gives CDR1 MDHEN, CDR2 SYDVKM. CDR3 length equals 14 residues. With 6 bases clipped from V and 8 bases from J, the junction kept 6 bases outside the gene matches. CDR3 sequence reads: CASSLGLAGITQYF. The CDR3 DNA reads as TGTGCCAGCAGCCTCGGACTAGCGGGAATTACGCAGTATTTT.